This passage covers 15 T cell receptor beta chains from one sample sequenced in a study of cytomegalovirus exposure and HLA in healthy donors. The PCR used 60 Vbeta and 13 Jbeta primers. Repertoires were generated with immunoSEQ multiplex PCR, while TCRdb's copy carries only in-frame clones and drops some. The sample has over 150,000 clones, approximately 67% seen once. Input material: PBMCs. The source of these receptors is a woman under 30 in good health and CMV-seropositive.

This clone was detected a few times. This chain joins TRBV28 and TRBJ1-1, with 9 bases identical to TRBD1. Unmatched junction bases numbered 15, after V lost 8 bases and J lost 2 bases. CDR1 and CDR2 from the germline V gene are MDHEN and SYDVKM. There are 17 residues in the CDR3. CDR3 region: CASCSQGALPLNTEAFF. The CDR3, as DNA: TGTGCCAGCTGCTCACAGGGGGCCCTACCTCTTAACACTGAAGCTTTCTTT. Using reference TRBV28 and TRBJ1-1 for the parts outside the CDR3, the full variable domain is DVKVTQSSRYLVKRTGEKVFLECVQDMDHENMFWYRQDPGLGLRLIYFSYDVKMKEKGDIPEGYSVSREKKERFSLILESASTNQTSMYLCASCSQGALPLNTEAFFGQGTRLTVV.

The chain employs TRBV14 and TRBJ2-7; 9 bases agree with TRBD1. The CDR3 is 14 residues long. Germline CDR1 SGHDN, CDR2 FVKESK. V lost 3 bases and J lost 5; bases outside the gene matches: 5. The CDR3 bases are TGTGCCAGCAGCCACGGGACAGGGTACCACGAGCAGTACTTC. It yields the protein CASSHGTGYHEQYF.

This chain links TRBV2 with TRBJ2-5, with TRBD2 identical over 7 bases. After removal of 7 bases from V and 4 bases from J, the junction contained 6 bases not matched to a gene. This CDR3 contains 13 residues. Germline V CDR1 and CDR2: SNHLY, FYNNEI. The CDR3 DNA reads as TGTGCCAGCAACCCTAGCGGTATAGAGACCCAGTACTTC. Its protein product is CASNPSGIETQYF.

This clone was recorded a few times. The rearrangement joins TRBV6-1 to TRBJ1-2; D ambiguous. The germline CDR1 and CDR2 sequences are MNHNS and SASEGT. With 6 bases removed from V and 1 base from J, the gap between germline ends came to 6 bases. The CDR3 is 12 amino acids. The CDR3 sequence: CASRTVNYGYTF. Written as DNA, the CDR3 is TGTGCCAGCAGGACTGTTAACTATGGCTACACCTTC.

This sequence joins TRBV6-1 and TRBJ1-5, with 7 bases matching TRBD1. V lost 4 bases to trimming and J lost 7 bases; unmatched junction nucleotides: 7. This CDR3 has 14 residues. The V gene's germline CDR1 is MNHNS and CDR2 SASEGT. In DNA, the CDR3 is TGTGCCAGCAGTGTGCGACAGGGTGGGCAGCCCCAGCATTTT. Protein: CASSVRQGGQPQHF.

The chain's CDR3 is CSVGQGENEQFF. For the CDR3, the DNA is TGCAGCGTAGGACAGGGAGAGAATGAGCAGTTCTTC. The rearrangement uses TRBV29-1 and TRBJ2-1; 8 bases are a match to TRBD1. J gave up 7 bases and V 6 bases, and 5 bases lay outside the gene matches. The CDR3 spans 12 residues. In germline, CDR1 is SQVTM, CDR2 ANQGSEA.

V is TRBV5-1 and J is TRBJ2-3; 14 bases match TRBD2. Germline V gives CDR1 SGHRS, CDR2 YFSETQ. The CDR3 is made up of 17 amino acids. The trim removed 4 bases at V and 1 base at J, leaving 5 bases unmatched. In DNA, the CDR3 is TGCGCCAGCAGCCACTGGACTAGCGGGGGGCGCACAGATACGCAGTATTTT. Translation: CASSHWTSGGRTDTQYF.

The chain joins TRBV4-1 to TRBJ1-1, with TRBD1 matching over 9 bases. The junction had 2 bases not matched to a gene; V was cut back by 2 bases and J by 4 bases. The CDR3 extends over 14 amino acids. Germline CDR1 and CDR2: MGHRA and YSYEKL. The CDR3 sequence: CASSQMTGGTEAFF. Here the CDR3 DNA reads TGCGCCAGCAGCCAAATGACAGGGGGCACTGAAGCTTTCTTT.

With regard to this clone: Other DNA sequences in the sample encode the same CDR3. The chain carries TRBV5-1 and TRBJ2-7, with D tentatively TRBD1 (5 bases). Germline V gives CDR1 SGHRS, CDR2 YFSETQ. V lost 2 bases to trimming and J lost 4 bases, with 10 bases between them. This CDR3 is 13 amino acids long. The CDR3 here is CASSFEPGYEQYF. The CDR3 coding sequence is TGCGCCAGCAGCTTCGAACCAGGGTACGAGCAGTACTTC.

The rearrangement uses TRBV29-1 and TRBJ2-1, with 11 bases lining up with TRBD1. This CDR3 has 14 amino acids. Germline V lookup: CDR1 SQVTM, CDR2 ANQGSEA. V shed 4 bases and J 6 bases; nucleotides not matched to a gene: 5. CDR3 protein: CSVGYGTGGNEQFF. The CDR3 DNA reads as TGCAGCGTTGGATATGGGACAGGGGGCAATGAGCAGTTCTTC.

The chain employs TRBV6-5 and TRBJ2-5; 7 bases agree with TRBD1. Trimming at V came to 4 bases and at J to 5 bases, leaving 13 bases not matched to a gene. Per the germline V gene, CDR1 is MNHEY and CDR2 is SVGAGI. There are 16 residues in the CDR3. The CDR3 bases are TGTGCCAGCAGTTTTCGAGGACAGGAGTTCGTGGAGACCCAGTACTTC. Translated: CASSFRGQEFVETQYF.

This clone has only a few counts. The V gene is TRBV5-1, the J gene TRBJ2-4, with D tentatively TRBD1 (6 bases). Germline lookup yields CDR1 SGHRS and CDR2 YFSETQ. The CDR3 sequence is 16 residues long. Between the trimmed V and J ends, which lost 0 bases and 3 bases, there was a span of 13 bases. The CDR3 here is CASSLEGVGVKNIQYF. CDR3 nucleotides: TGCGCCAGCAGCTTGGAGGGGGTGGGGGTCAAAAACATTCAGTACTTC.

The chain links TRBV11-1 to TRBJ2-3; 10 nucleotides line up with TRBD1. From germline, CDR1 is SGHAT and CDR2 FQDESV (reference sequence). The CDR3 consists of 18 residues. Unmatched junction bases numbered 14, after V lost 5 bases and J lost 3 bases. The CDR3 bases are TGTGCCAGCAGCCTAACCACCGGGACAGGGGTCAGGACAGATACGCAGTATTTT. This encodes CASSLTTGTGVRTDTQYF.

The chain carries TRBV4-3 and TRBJ1-5, with D possibly matching TRBD1 (6 bases). Trimming removed 0 bases from V and 6 bases from J, with 12 bases in between. In germline, CDR1 is LGHNA, CDR2 YSLEER. The CDR3 extends over 15 amino acids. CDR3 protein: CASSQELGTLQPQHF. For the CDR3, the DNA is TGCGCCAGCAGCCAAGAGTTGGGGACACTTCAGCCCCAGCATTTT.

The V gene is TRBV7-2, the J gene TRBJ1-2; 9 bases are a match to TRBD1. This CDR3 spans 16 amino acids. V lost 0 bases to trimming and J lost 5 bases; unmatched junction nucleotides: 7. Germline loops: CDR1 SGHTA, CDR2 FQGNSA. The CDR3 DNA reads as TGTGCCAGCAGCTTAGCGCGCGGACAGGGGCTTTATGGCTACACCTTC. Translation: CASSLARGQGLYGYTF.